What follows are 5 T cell receptor beta chains derived from one specimen sequenced in a study of blood T cells in healthy people across ages. Primers used in a second PCR of about 6 to 11 cycles were a sample-barcoded 5' primer and a J-beta primer mix. TCRdb independently ran MiXCR on the 5' RACE reads; one entry per CDR3 protein. The sample has about 1.5 million distinct CDR3 sequences, approximately 42% seen once. Sequenced: blood. All receptors derive from a woman under 30 in good health.

The rearrangement joins TRBV10-3 to TRBJ1-5; 8 bases agree with TRBD1. Trimming at V came to 8 bases and at J to 4 bases, leaving 7 bases not matched to a gene. In germline, CDR1 is ENHRY, CDR2 SYGVKD. This CDR3 is built from 14 residues. The chain's CDR3 is CAIGQGQENQPQHF. The CDR3 DNA sequence: TGTGCCATCGGCCAGGGACAGGAGAATCAGCCCCAGCATTTT.

The chain is built from TRBV12-3 or TRBV12-4 and TRBJ2-7; D ambiguous. This CDR3 is built from 15 residues. Trimming took 5 bases from V and 3 from J, leaving 17 bases between them. The CDR3 loop is CASSVDPSRLYEQYF. The CDR3 DNA reads TGTGCCAGCAGTGTGGACCCATCTCGGCTCTACGAGCAGTACTTC.

This clonotype was counted between two and nine times. This chain connects TRBV7-9 to TRBJ2-5; possibly TRBD1 for D (6 bases). Germline V gene lookup returns CDR1 SEHNR and CDR2 FQNEAQ (reference sequence). The CDR3 consists of 15 residues. Trimming left V 5 bases short and J 5 bases short, with 18 bases between. The CDR3 coding sequence is TGTGCCAGCAGCCCCTACAGGGAGTCGTGGGAGACCCAGTACTTC. It yields the protein CASSPYRESWETQYF. Full variable domain (rest looked up from reference TRBV7-9 and TRBJ2-5): DTGVSQNPRHKITKRGQNVTFRCDPISEHNRLYWYRQTLGQGPEFLTYFQNEAQLEKSRLLSDRFSAERPKGSFSTLEIQRTEQGDSAMYLCASSPYRESWETQYFGPGTRLLVL.

The table lists this clonotype with a count of one. The genes are TRBV4-1 and TRBJ2-1, with D maybe TRBD1 (5 bases). This CDR3 has 14 residues. Germline CDR1 reads MGHRA; CDR2 reads YSYEKL. Trimming left V 2 bases short and J 6 bases short, with 11 bases between. The CDR3 DNA reads TGCGCCAGCAGCCAATACGGACAATTCAATGAGCAGTTCTTC. Encoded protein: CASSQYGQFNEQFF.

The V gene is TRBV20-1, the J gene TRBJ2-7; 8 bases line up with TRBD2. J was trimmed by 7 bases and V by 5 bases; bases with no gene match: 7. The V gene's germline CDR1 is DFQATT and CDR2 SNEGSKA (reference sequence). CDR3 length: 12 amino acids. This chain's CDR3 is CSAGREVGEQYF. CDR3 coding DNA: TGCAGTGCTGGGCGGGAGGTCGGGGAGCAGTACTTC.